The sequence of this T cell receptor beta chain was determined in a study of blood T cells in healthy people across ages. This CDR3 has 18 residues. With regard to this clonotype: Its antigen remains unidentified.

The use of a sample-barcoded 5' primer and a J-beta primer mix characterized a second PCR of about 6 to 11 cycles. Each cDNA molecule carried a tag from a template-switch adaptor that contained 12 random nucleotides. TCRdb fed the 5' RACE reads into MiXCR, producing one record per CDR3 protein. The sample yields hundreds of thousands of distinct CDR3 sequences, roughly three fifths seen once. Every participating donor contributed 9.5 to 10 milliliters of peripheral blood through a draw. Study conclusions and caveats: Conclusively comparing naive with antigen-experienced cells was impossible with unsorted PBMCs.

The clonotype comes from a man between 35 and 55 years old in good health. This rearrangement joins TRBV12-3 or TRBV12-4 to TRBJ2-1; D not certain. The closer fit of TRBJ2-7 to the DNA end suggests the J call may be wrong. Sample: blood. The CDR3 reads CASSPEGPAVSSYNEQYF. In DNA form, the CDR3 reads TGTGCCAGCAGTCCGGAAGGGCCGGCCGTCAGCTCCTACAATGAGCAGTACTTC.